This T cell receptor (beta chain) originates from a study of OX40 agonist ivuxolimab in advanced cancers. This table comes from immunoSEQ multiplex PCR, and its TCRdb copy is limited to in-frame clones, with some not included. Of 100,000 to 130,000 clones listed, approximately 89% are singletons. Note on this clone: Its cognate antigen is unknown.

Study-level points and caveats: Clones of CD4+ and CD8+ blood T cells grew by week 6 at doses of 0.1 to 3.0 mg/kg. Antigens targeted by the expanded peripheral T cells were not determined.

V was clipped by 5 bases and J by 8 bases, with 15 bases between them. Germline CDR1 and CDR2: SGHTA and FQGTGA. CDR3 length equals 13 residues. The sample was CD4+ or CD8+ T cells sorted from blood, taken in a trial of the OX40 agonist ivuxolimab. The V call is TRBV7-3, the J call TRBJ1-1, with D possibly matching TRBD1 (5 bases). This clonotype originated in an adult with an advanced solid tumor such as melanoma, head and neck, liver or kidney cancer. CDR3 sequence reads: CASSVTGTAEAFF. The CDR3 DNA reads as TGTGCCAGCAGCGTTACCGGGACGGCAGAAGCTTTCTTT.